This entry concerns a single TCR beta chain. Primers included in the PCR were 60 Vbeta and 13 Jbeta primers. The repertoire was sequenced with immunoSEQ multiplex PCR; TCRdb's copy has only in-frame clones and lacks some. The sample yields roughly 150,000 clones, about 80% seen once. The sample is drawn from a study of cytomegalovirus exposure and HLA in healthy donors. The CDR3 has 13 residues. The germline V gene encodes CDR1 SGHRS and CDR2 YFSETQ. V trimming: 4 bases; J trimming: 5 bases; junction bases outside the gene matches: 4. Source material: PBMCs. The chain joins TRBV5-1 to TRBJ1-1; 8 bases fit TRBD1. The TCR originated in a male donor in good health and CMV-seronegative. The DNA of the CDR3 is TGCGCCAGCAGCGTCGGACAGGGAACTGAAGCTTTCTTT. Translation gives CASSVGQGTEAFF.